These T cell receptor beta chains were read from a single sample in a study of cytomegalovirus exposure and HLA in healthy donors. Generated by immunoSEQ multiplex PCR, the TCRdb table keeps only in-frame clones and is missing some. The sample carries 52,000 or so clones, about 77% recorded once. Sequenced sample: PBMCs. These receptors were taken from a woman between 35 and 50 years old in good health and CMV-seropositive. Both conserved end residues are part of each CDR3. The D gene is left open where the match is weak. Size is omitted from some rows. Given values are once, few, many or a class for expanded clones.

NA,NA,TRBJ2-7,TRBV19,CASSIDTEHPYEQYF,TGTGCCAGTAGTATCGACACCGAGCACCCCTACGAGCAGTACTTC
NA,NA,TRBJ2-7,TRBV7-2,CASSSGPAAYEQYF,TGTGCCAGCAGCTCCGGTCCGGCGGCCTACGAGCAGTACTTC
NA,NA,TRBJ1-5,TRBV15,CATSQDRGNQPQHF,TGTGCCACCAGCCAGGACCGGGGAAATCAGCCCCAGCATTTT
TRBD1,few,TRBJ1-2,TRBV28,CASTSQATGGKGYTF,TGTGCCAGCACCTCCCAGGCCACAGGGGGCAAAGGCTACACCTTC
NA,NA,TRBJ1-1,TRBV9,CASSVAGFGEAFF,TGTGCCAGCAGCGTAGCGGGTTTCGGTGAAGCTTTCTTT
NA,NA,TRBJ2-2,TRBV4-1,CASSQETVDTGELFF,TGCGCCAGCAGCCAAGAGACAGTGGACACCGGGGAGCTGTTTTTT
TRBD1,NA,TRBJ1-5,TRBV6-5,CASGQGSNQPQHF,TGTGCCAGCGGACAGGGGTCCAATCAGCCCCAGCATTTT
NA,NA,TRBJ1-5,TRBV4-1,CASSQAYWAGVQPQHF,TGCGCCAGCAGCCAAGCTTACTGGGCGGGGGTCCAGCCCCAGCATTTT
NA,NA,TRBJ1-5,TRBV5-1,CASSLERDHPQHF,TGCGCCAGCAGCTTGGAGAGGGATCATCCCCAGCATTTT
TRBD1,NA,TRBJ1-5,TRBV9,CASSATGQDNQPQHF,TGTGCCAGCAGCGCCACCGGACAGGACAATCAGCCCCAGCATTTT
TRBD2,NA,TRBJ2-7,TRBV11-2,CASSPPPSGGRWSEQYF,TGTGCCAGCAGCCCCCCCCCTAGCGGGGGCCGGTGGTCCGAGCAGTACTTC
NA,NA,TRBJ1-1,TRBV5-6,CASSFSVYEAFF,TGTGCCAGCAGCTTCTCTGTATATGAAGCTTTCTTT
NA,NA,TRBJ1-1,TRBV29-1,CSVLQVKTEAFF,TGCAGCGTTCTACAGGTGAAGACTGAAGCTTTCTTT
TRBD1,NA,TRBJ1-5,TRBV10-1,CASGTEKNSNQPQHF,TGCGCCAGTGGGACAGAGAAGAATAGCAATCAGCCCCAGCATTTT
TRBD1,NA,TRBJ2-7,TRBV13,CASSAVRGSYEQYF,TGTGCCAGCAGCGCGGTCAGGGGGTCTTACGAGCAGTACTTC
NA,NA,TRBJ1-1,TRBV7-9,CASTPRTNTEAFF,TGTGCCAGCACCCCAAGGACTAACACTGAAGCTTTCTTT
TRBD1,NA,TRBJ1-2,TRBV27,CASRGQGSYGYTF,TGTGCCAGCAGGGGACAGGGGAGCTATGGCTACACCTTC
TRBD2,NA,TRBJ2-1,TRBV5-4,CASKTSGYNEQFF,TGTGCCAGCAAAACTAGCGGTTACAATGAGCAGTTCTTC